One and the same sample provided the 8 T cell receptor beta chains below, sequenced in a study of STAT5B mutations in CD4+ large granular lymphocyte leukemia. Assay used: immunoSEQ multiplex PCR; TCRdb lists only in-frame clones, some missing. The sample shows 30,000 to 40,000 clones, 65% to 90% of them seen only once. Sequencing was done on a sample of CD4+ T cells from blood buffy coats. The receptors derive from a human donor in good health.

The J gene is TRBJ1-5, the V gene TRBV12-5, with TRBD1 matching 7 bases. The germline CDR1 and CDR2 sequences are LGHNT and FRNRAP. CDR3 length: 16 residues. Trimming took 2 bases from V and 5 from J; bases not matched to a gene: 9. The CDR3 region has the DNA TGTGCTAGTGGTTTGTCACCACAGGGGTTTCATCAGCCCCAGCATTTT. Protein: CASGLSPQGFHQPQHF.

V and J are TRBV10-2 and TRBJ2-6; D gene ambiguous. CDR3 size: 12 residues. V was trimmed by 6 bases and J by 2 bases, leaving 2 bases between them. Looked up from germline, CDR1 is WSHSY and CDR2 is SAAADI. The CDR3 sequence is CASRAGANVLTF. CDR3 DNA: TGCGCCAGCAGAGCTGGGGCCAACGTCCTGACTTTC.

CDR3 sequence (DNA): TGTGCCAGCAGCGTAGGGGACGGAAACACCATATATTTT. Residues: CASSVGDGNTIYF. The chain has TRBV9 and TRBJ1-3; D perhaps matches TRBD1 (5 bases). CDR1 is SGDLS, CDR2 YYNGEE, per germline. The CDR3 loop spans 13 amino acids. V lost 0 bases and J lost 4, with 5 bases in between.

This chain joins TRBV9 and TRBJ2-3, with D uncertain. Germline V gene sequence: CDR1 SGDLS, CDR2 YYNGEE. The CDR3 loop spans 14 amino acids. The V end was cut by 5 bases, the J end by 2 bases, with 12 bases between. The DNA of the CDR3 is TGTGCCAGCAGTCGAGGCCCATTCACAGATACGCAGTATTTT. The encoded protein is CASSRGPFTDTQYF.

The CDR3 DNA reads TGTGCCAGCAGCTTAGGGGTAGCGGGAGCTGCGTACAATGAGCAGTTCTTC. Its protein is CASSLGVAGAAYNEQFF. The gene calls are TRBV11-3 and TRBJ2-1, with 9 bases aligning to TRBD2. This CDR3 has 17 residues. J gave up 4 bases and V 1 base, and 8 bases lay outside the gene matches. Germline-derived CDR1 and CDR2 are SGHNT and YENEEA.

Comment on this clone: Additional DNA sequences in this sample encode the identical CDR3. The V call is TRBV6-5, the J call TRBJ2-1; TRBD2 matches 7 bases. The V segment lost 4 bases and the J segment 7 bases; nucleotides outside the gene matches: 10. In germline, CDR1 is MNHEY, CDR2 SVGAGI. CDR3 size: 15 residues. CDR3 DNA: TGTGCCAGCAGTTCCCCAGGACTAGGGCGGAATGAGCAGTTCTTC. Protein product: CASSSPGLGRNEQFF.

The CDR3 sequence: CASSIQLAGGGETQYF. The CDR3 bases are TGTGCCAGCAGCATCCAACTAGCGGGCGGAGGGGAGACCCAGTACTTC. V and J are TRBV7-8 and TRBJ2-5; the match to TRBD2 covers 9 bases. V lost 5 bases and J lost 5; bases outside the gene matches: 12. The CDR3 has 16 residues. Germline CDR1 reads SGHVS; CDR2 reads FQNEAQ. The full variable domain, completed using reference TRBV7-8 and TRBJ2-5, is GAGVSQSPRYKVAKRGQDVALRCDPISGHVSLFWYQQALGQGPEFLTYFQNEAQLDKSGLPSDRFFAERPEGSVSTLKIQRTQQEDSAVYLCASSIQLAGGGETQYFGPGTRLLVL.

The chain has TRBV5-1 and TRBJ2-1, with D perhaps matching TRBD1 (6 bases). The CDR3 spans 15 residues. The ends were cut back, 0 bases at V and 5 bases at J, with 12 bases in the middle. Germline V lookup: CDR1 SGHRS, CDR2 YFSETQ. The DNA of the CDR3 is TGCGCCAGCAGCTTGGAACAGGGCATCCACAATGAGCAGTTCTTC. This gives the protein CASSLEQGIHNEQFF. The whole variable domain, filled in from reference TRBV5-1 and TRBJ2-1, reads KAGVTQTPRYLIKTRGQQVTLSCSPISGHRSVSWYQQTPGQGLQFLFEYFSETQRNKGNFPGRFSGRQFSNSRSEMNVSTLELGDSALYLCASSLEQGIHNEQFFGPGTRLTVL.